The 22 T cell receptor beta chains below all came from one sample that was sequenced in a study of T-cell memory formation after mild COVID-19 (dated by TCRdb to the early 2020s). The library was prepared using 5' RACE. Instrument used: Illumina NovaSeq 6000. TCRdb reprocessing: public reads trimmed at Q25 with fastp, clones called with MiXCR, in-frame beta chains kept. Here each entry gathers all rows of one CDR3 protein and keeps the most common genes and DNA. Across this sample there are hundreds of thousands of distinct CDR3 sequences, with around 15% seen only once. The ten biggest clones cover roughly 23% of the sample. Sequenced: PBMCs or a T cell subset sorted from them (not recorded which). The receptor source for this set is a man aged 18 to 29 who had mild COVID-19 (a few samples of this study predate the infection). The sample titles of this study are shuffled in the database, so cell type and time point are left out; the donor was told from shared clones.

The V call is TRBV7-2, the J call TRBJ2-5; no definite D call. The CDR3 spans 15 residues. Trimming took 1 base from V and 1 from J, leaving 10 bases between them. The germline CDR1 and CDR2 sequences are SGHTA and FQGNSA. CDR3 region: CASSLVVSLQETQYF. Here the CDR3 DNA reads TGTGCCAGCAGCTTAGTTGTCTCACTCCAAGAGACCCAGTACTTC.

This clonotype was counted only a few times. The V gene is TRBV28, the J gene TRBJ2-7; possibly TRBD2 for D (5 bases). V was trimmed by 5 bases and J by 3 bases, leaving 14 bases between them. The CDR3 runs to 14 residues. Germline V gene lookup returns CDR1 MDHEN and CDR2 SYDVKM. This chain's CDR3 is CASSMAGRIYEQYV. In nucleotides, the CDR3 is TGTGCCAGCAGTATGGCGGGCAGGATCTACGAGCAGTACGTC.

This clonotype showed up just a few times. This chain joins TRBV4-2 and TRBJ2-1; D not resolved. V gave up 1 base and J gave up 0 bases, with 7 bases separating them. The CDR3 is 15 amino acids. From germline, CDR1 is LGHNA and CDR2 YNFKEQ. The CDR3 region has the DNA TGTGCCAGCAGCCAAGCCCGACTCTCCTACAATGAGCAGTTCTTC. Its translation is CASSQARLSYNEQFF.

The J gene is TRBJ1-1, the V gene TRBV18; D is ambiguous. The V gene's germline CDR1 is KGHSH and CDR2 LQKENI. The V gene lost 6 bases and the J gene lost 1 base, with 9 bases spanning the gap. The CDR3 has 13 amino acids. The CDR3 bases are TGTGCCAGCTCTTCCCACTGGAACACTGAAGCTTTCTTT. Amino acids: CASSSHWNTEAFF.

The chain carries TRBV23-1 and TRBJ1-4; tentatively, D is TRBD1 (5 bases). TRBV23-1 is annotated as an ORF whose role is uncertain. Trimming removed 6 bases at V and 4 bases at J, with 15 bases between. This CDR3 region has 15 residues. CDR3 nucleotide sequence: TGCGCCAGCAGCCACGGCGGGGGGAGTAATGAAAAACTGTTTTTT. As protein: CASSHGGGSNEKLFF.

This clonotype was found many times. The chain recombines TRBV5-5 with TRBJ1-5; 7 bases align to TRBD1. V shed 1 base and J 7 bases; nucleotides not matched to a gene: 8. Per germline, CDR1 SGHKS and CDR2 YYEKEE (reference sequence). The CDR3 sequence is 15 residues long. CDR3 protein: CASSLRGNRGQPQHF. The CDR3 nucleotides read TGTGCCAGCAGCTTGAGGGGGAACAGGGGACAGCCCCAGCATTTT. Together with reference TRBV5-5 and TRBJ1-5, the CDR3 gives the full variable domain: DAGVTQSPTHLIKTRGQQVTLRCSPISGHKSVSWYQQVLGQGPQFIFQYYEKEERGRGNFPDRFSARQFPNYSSELNVNALLLGDSALYLCASSLRGNRGQPQHFGDGTRLSIL.

The CDR3 DNA is TGTGCCAGCGCATCTGCGCTACACTACACCGGGGAGCTGTTTTTT. Protein sequence: CASASALHYTGELFF. This rearrangement joins TRBV12-3 or TRBV12-4 to TRBJ2-2; D uncertain. With 8 bases removed from V and 3 bases from J, the gap between germline ends came to 16 bases. CDR3 length: 15 amino acids.

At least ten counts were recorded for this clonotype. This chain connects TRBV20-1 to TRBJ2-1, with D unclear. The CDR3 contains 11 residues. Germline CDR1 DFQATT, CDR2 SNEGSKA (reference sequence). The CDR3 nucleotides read TGCAGCCGTCACTCCTACAATGAGCAGTTCTTC. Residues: CSRHSYNEQFF.

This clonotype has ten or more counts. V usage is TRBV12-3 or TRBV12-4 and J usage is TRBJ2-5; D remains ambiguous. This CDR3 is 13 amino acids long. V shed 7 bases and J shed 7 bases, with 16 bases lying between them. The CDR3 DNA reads TGTGCCAGCATCCCCCCGGGCTCTGGGACCCAGTACTTC. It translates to CASIPPGSGTQYF.

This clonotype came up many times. The CDR3 nucleotides read TGCGCCAGCAGCCGCGACTTGCTCCAAGAGACCCAGTACTTC. It yields the protein CASSRDLLQETQYF. This rearrangement joins TRBV4-3 to TRBJ2-5; D is unresolved. Trimming pared 4 bases from V and 1 base from J, leaving 10 bases between. This CDR3 comprises 14 residues. The germline V gene has CDR1 LGHNA and CDR2 YSLEER.

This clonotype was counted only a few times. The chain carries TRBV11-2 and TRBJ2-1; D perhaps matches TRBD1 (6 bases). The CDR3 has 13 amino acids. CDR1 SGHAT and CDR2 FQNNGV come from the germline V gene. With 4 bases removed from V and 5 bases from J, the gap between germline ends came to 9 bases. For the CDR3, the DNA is TGTGCCAGCAGCTGGACAGCCAACAATGAGCAGTTCTTC. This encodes CASSWTANNEQFF.

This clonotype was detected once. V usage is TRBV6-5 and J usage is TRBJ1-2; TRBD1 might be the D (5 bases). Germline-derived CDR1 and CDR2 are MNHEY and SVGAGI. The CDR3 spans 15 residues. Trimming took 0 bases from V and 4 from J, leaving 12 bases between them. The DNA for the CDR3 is TGTGCCAGCAGTTACTCATCTGGAGGGGCCTATGGCTACACCTTC. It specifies CASSYSSGGAYGYTF.

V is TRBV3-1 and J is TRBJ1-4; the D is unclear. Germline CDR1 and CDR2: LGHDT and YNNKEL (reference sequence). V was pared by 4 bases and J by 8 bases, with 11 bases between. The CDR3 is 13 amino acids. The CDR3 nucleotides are TGTGCCAGCAGCCTGACGGGGTTGGAAAAACTGTTTTTT. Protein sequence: CASSLTGLEKLFF. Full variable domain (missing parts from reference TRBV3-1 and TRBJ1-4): DTAVSQTPKYLVTQMGNDKSIKCEQNLGHDTMYWYKQDSKKFLKIMFSYNNKELIINETVPNRFSPKSPDKAHLNLHINSLELGDSAVYFCASSLTGLEKLFFGSGTQLSVL.

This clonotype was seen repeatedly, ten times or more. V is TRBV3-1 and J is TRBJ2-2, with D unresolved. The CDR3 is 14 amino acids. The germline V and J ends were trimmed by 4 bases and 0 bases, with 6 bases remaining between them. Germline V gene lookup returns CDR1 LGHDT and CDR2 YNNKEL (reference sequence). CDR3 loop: CASSRGANTGELFF. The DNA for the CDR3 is TGTGCCAGCAGCCGTGGGGCGAACACCGGGGAGCTGTTTTTT.

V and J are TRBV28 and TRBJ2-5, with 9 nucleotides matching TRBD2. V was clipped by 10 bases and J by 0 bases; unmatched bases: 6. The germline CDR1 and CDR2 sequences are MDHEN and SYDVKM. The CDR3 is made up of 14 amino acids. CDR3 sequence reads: CATGLAAHQETQYF. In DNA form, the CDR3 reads TGTGCCACGGGACTAGCAGCACACCAAGAGACCCAGTACTTC.

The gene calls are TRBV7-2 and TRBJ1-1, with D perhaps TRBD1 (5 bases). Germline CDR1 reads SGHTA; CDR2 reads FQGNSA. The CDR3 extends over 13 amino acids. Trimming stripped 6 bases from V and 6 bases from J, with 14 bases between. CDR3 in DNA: TGTGCCAGCAGTCTCAGACAGATGGCTGAAGCTTTCTTT. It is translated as CASSLRQMAEAFF.

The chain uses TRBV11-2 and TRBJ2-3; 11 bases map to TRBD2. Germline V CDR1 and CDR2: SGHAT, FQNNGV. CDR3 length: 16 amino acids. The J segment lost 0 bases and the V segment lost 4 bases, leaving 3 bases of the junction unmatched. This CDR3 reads CASSSRLAGSTDTQYF. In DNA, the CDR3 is TGTGCCAGCAGCTCCAGACTAGCGGGGAGCACAGATACGCAGTATTTT.

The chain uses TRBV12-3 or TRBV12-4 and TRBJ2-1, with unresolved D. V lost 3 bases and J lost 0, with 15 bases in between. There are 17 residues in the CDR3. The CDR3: CASSFGMGISSYNEQFF. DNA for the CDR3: TGTGCCAGCAGTTTCGGTATGGGGATCAGCTCCTACAATGAGCAGTTCTTC.

For the CDR3, the DNA is TGCAGTGCTAGAGGAGTAGCGGGGCATTACAATGAGCAGTTCTTC. This translates into CSARGVAGHYNEQFF. V usage is TRBV20-1 and J usage is TRBJ2-1, with 8 bases matching TRBD2. The CDR3 is 15 residues long. Germline assignment: CDR1 DFQATT and CDR2 SNEGSKA (reference sequence). Trimming cost V 1 base and J 4 bases; bases outside gene matches: 6.

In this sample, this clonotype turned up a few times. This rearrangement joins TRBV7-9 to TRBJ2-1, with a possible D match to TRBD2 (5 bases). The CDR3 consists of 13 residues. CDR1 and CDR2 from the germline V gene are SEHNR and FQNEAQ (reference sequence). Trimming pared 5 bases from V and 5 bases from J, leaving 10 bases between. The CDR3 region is CASSATGNNEQFF. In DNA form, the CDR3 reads TGTGCCAGCAGCGCCACCGGGAACAATGAGCAGTTCTTC.

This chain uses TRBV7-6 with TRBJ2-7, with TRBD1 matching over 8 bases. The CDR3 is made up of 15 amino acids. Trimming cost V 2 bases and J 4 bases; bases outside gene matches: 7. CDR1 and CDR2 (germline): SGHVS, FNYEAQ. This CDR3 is CASSLQPDRVYEQYF. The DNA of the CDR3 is TGTGCCAGCAGCTTACAACCGGACAGGGTGTACGAGCAGTACTTC.

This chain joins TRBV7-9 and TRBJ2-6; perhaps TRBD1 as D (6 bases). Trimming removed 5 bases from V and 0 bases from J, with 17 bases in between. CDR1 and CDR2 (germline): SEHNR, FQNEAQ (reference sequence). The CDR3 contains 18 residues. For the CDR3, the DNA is TGTGCCAGCAGCCCCGGGCGGATAGGGGGCTCTGGGGCCAACGTCCTGACTTTC. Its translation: CASSPGRIGGSGANVLTF.